This record covers a single TCR beta chain. There are a few counts of this clone. The antigen it recognizes is unknown. One base away there is no much larger clone; base qualities are not given. V is cut back by 6 bases and J by 9 bases, with 6 bases in the junction unmatched. CDR1 and CDR2, looked up from the germline V gene (reference sequence), are WNHNN and SYGVQD. The CDR3 starts with the cysteine, ends with the phenylalanine, and has 12 residues. The CDR3 DNA has 36 bases and is translated from base 1. The data were taken from a study of cytomegalovirus exposure and HLA in healthy donors (dated by TCRdb to 2016 to 2017). Regarding the complete study: According to an earlier analysis of a few hundred of the donors, about 190 million T cells yielded 117 million unique TCR beta sequences and approximately 300 Gb of sequence data. An early release that covered roughly 600 HLA-typed donors contained about 290 gigabases of sequencing data and 80 million or so unique TCR sequences. The genetic ancestry cluster associated with self-reported Caucasian donors included 81% of the roughly 400 genotyped donors. The study aimed to test whether cataloging public T cell receptors could reveal signatures of past pathogen exposure. Using immunosequencing, the study profiled T cell repertoires from roughly 650 subjects and related those repertoires to cytomegalovirus serostatus. In addition to the first cohort of around 670 subjects, a separate validation cohort of 120 different subjects was used. To predict cytomegalovirus infection status, the study brought together high-throughput TCR immunosequencing, statistical association of individual TCRs with disease status, and machine learning. To study patterns of TCR occurrence, a later analysis re-analyzed previously published TCR beta repertoires from 500 to 850 donors and added high-resolution HLA genotyping. The later analysis used no new phenotypic data to find candidate immune exposures, relying instead on TCR beta sequences and their occurrence across donors. In an earlier analysis of 587 of the donors, high-throughput TCR beta sequencing was used to judge whether each TCR beta V gene segment behaved as functional or pseudogenic. Donor age, sex, ethnicity and CMV serostatus were compiled together with the repertoire data. A later genetic analysis took genome-wide SNP genotypes for about 55% of the 666 donors and used that subset as a discovery cohort. All discovery cohort repertoires had been generated on a single sequencing platform. Both class I and class II loci were covered by HLA typing, at four-digit resolution. Typing coverage varied by locus: 629-630 donors for A, B, C, DRB1 and DQB1; around 560 for DQA1; about 570 for DPA1; approximately 470 for DPB1. Four or five DR-DQ haplotypes were handled as single units for association and clustering because linkage in the cohort was strong. Across about 380 genotyped donors of the cohort, an average of about 200,000 unique TCR beta nucleotide sequences per donor were sequenced, and approximately 19% of those sequences were non-productive. What the study reported, not specific to this receptor: Because HLA typing was unavailable for some donors at each locus, only the typed subset was used in association tests. A further reported finding was that TCR beta sequences accurately predicted the HLA-A and HLA-B alleles for most subjects in the first cohort. Specific HLA alleles were associated with 16,951 TCR beta sequences at a false discovery rate of 0.05 in a later analysis. The 87-base-pair reads could not distinguish some IMGT-functional V segments, including TRBV6-2 and TRBV6-3, so those segments were excluded. In a later genetic analysis, fewer N-insertions in productive TCRs were reported among donors in an Asian-associated ancestry cluster than the approximately 670-donor mean. Linkage disequilibrium might explain the correlated functional status among segregating V segments, but an unknown experimental factor could not be ruled out. A later analysis reported that several top co-occurrence clusters appeared linked to parvovirus B19, influenza, CMV and Epstein-Barr virus. Compared with equally common non-associated chains, HLA-associated TCR beta chains in a later analysis were more clonally expanded and had lower generation probabilities. The study listed 150 to 200 TCR beta chains as associated with cytomegalovirus. The earlier analysis of 450 to 700 of the donors excluded 15 to 20 rarely observed V segments, including chromosome 9 orphons, because counts were too low. Most TCR sequences were seen in very few donors, while some public TCRs were found in many individuals. An association between a missense DCLRE1C variant and V-gene and J-gene trimming of TCR beta chains was found in a later genetic analysis and replicated in an independent cohort. Roughly uniform sequencing depth across donors was assumed in presence/absence analyses, although this assumption may not hold. A cluster of highly shared sequence variants was judged likely to be a technical artifact of the sequencing pipeline. In vitro tests confirmed that a few of the cytomegalovirus-associated TCR beta chains recognize cytomegalovirus antigens. According to the authors, the approach could potentially be generalized to other disease states and immunological phenotypes. A later analysis found that TCR association rates varied across HLA loci, with DRB1 alleles showing the most associated TCRs and HLA-C alleles the fewest. Strong co-occurrence of HLA alleles, especially DR and DQ, made assigning TCR associations to individual alleles difficult. Only TCR beta chains were sequenced in this cohort, and the absence of alpha or paired-chain data limited detectable features. The classifier was reported to diagnose cytomegalovirus status with high specificity and sensitivity in both the original and validation cohorts. Immune exposure information for the cohort was limited to CMV serostatus. Broadly in line with IMGT annotations, most TCR beta V segments showed up in productive rearrangements about 90% or about 30% of the time in an earlier analysis of several hundred of the donors. Most CMV-associated TCR beta chains appeared to be HLA-restricted in a later analysis, and the HLA associations seemed to be driven largely by CMV exposure.

The cohort comprised under 700 healthy bone marrow donors. At the time of sampling, every cohort member was nominally healthy, though immune exposures that went unrecorded were likely present. The donor was CMV seronegative and was included in the group of hundreds of seronegative cohort members. Every donor gave a peripheral blood sample, and the peripheral blood mononuclear cells from that sample were used for TCR beta sequencing. Genomic DNA extraction from the blood cell samples was performed with the Qiagen DNeasy Blood Extraction Kit. The library came from the immunoSEQ multiplex PCR assay. A mixture of 60 forward primers for TCR Vbeta segments and 13 reverse primers for TCR Jbeta segments was used in the multiplex PCR. Amplification of the CDR3 region of rearranged TCR beta genes was performed with a multiplex PCR assay on genomic DNA. Amplified TCR beta libraries were sequenced as 87-base-pair reads on the Illumina HiSeq System. Per the source publication's procedure: Across the 670 or so repertoires, a later analysis counted 75 million to 90 million unique TCR beta chains, around 10 million of which were shared by at least two donors. Raw reads were error-corrected and collapsed into unique sequences by a nearest-neighbor algorithm in which closely related sequences were merged to remove PCR and sequencing errors. CDR3 sequences were aligned to IMGT reference sequences to assign V, D and J gene segments. Each retained sequence needed at least a six-nucleotide match to both a V gene segment and a J gene segment. A rearrangement was called productive if the CDR3 had no stop codons and remained in frame with V and J, and every other rearrangement was called non-productive. CDR3 was defined according to IMGT convention as the region running from the second conserved V-encoded cysteine to the conserved J-encoded phenylalanine. The earlier analysis of some 540 of the donors excluded any sequence lacking an unambiguous match to a single V gene segment. In an earlier analysis of 450 to 700 of the donors, V segments were called functional above 56.7% productive rearrangements and were called segregating when the between-donor standard deviation exceeded 5%. A statistical classification framework was developed to diagnose cytomegalovirus status using the catalog of TCR beta chain sequences. In a later analysis, TCR nucleotide sequences were compared against IMGT/GENE-DB human TR gene sequences so that V and J genes could be assigned. The TCRdist pipeline was used in a later analysis to assign CDR3 sequences and most-parsimonious VDJ recombination scenarios. In a later analysis, each TCR beta chain was defined by its CDR3 amino acid sequence together with its V-gene family, and reads lacking a unique V-gene family were excluded. A later analysis removed several hundred highly shared, low-generation-probability nucleotide sequences to deal with suspected cross-contamination and a sequencing artifact. In a later analysis, a clonal expansion index was calculated for each public chain from normalized within-repertoire ranks of inferred template counts. Generation probabilities in a later analysis came from a VDJ recombination model fitted to out-of-frame rearrangements, and those results were checked against IGoR. In a later analysis, hypergeometric tests were used to score TCR-TCR, TCR-HLA and TCR-CMV co-occurrence, with a repertoire-size bias correction applied to TCR pairs. To estimate false discovery rates, a later analysis permuted the HLA or CMV assignments 20 times. A later analysis grouped co-occurring TCRs with DBSCAN, adding TCRdist sequence similarity when clustering within HLA-allele-positive subsets. Repertoires with fewer than 30,000 or more than 120,000 public chains were left out of co-occurrence clustering, as were five repertoires with anomalous nucleotide sharing. Here the immuneACCESS table is served through TCRdb, limited to in-frame sequences with V and J called. Missing clones are a known gap in these copies; in checked studies unresolved V genes cover under half, and the rest lacks a known reason. The D gene and trimming were derived from the DNA, and the V and J assignments and clone size from that table. This sample comprises around 170,000 clones, about three quarters of them detected only once. The top ten hold around 1.6% of the sample.

The sequence came from a man between 18 and 29 years old in good health and CMV-seronegative. The source material was PBMCs. The rearrangement combines TRBV10-1 with TRBJ1-1; 8 bases in the middle match TRBD1. This receptor carries the CDR3 CASSPGQGKAFF. The nucleotides read TGCGCCAGCAGCCCCGGACAGGGAAAAGCTTTCTTT.